These 19 T cell receptor beta chains share one sample of origin, sequenced in a study of T cells in Graves' hyperthyroidism and ophthalmopathy. Amplified regions were TCR beta CDR3 sequences from RNA transcripts. Using the HTBI primer set, a first-round RT-PCR was run on the TCR CDR3. TCRdb re-analysed the multiplex PCR reads in MiXCR, keeping a single row per CDR3 protein. The sample carries roughly 500,000 distinct CDR3 sequences, over 35% recorded once. The sequenced material came from peripheral blood or thyroid tissue (not recorded which). The receptors stem from an adult woman with Graves' disease, either hyperthyroidism or ophthalmopathy (not recorded which).

The CDR3 sequence: CASSLWTGGGGEQYF. CDR3 coding DNA: TGTGCCAGCAGCTTATGGACAGGGGGCGGAGGGGAGCAGTACTTC. The rearrangement links TRBV7-2 to TRBJ2-7; TRBD1 aligns across 11 bases. CDR3 length: 15 amino acids. V trimming: 2 bases; J trimming: 7 bases; junction bases outside the gene matches: 7. The V gene's germline CDR1 is SGHTA and CDR2 FQGNSA.

As concerns this clonotype: As the CDR3 is not closed by the conserved phenylalanine or tryptophan, this likely results from a read error. This chain joins TRBV7-9 and TRBJ1-1, with TRBD1 matching over 7 bases. V lost 6 bases to trimming and J lost 1 base; unmatched junction nucleotides: 8. The germline CDR1 and CDR2 sequences are SEHNR and FQNEAQ (reference sequence). This CDR3 comprises 15 residues. The CDR3 region has the DNA TGTGCCAGCAGTCCTGGCTACAGGGGGAACACTGAAGCTTTCTCT. It is translated as CASSPGYRGNTEAFS.

The gene calls are TRBV9 and TRBJ1-1; D not resolved. Trimming took off 6 bases at V and 3 bases at J, with 15 bases between the two ends. Looked up from germline, CDR1 is SGDLS and CDR2 is YYNGEE. CDR3 size: 14 residues. The CDR3 DNA sequence: TGTGCCAGCAATTTAGGAGTAGAGGACACTGAAGCTTTCTTT. Protein sequence: CASNLGVEDTEAFF. The entire variable domain, with the rest obtained from reference TRBV9 and TRBJ1-1, is as follows: DSGVTQTPKHLITATGQRVTLRCSPRSGDLSVYWYQQSLDQGLQFLIQYYNGEERAKGNILERFSAQQFPDLHSELNLSSLELGDSALYFCASNLGVEDTEAFFGQGTRLTVV.

The rearrangement links TRBV15 to TRBJ2-5; the D gene is possibly TRBD1 (5 bases). The CDR3 sequence is 15 residues long. Looked up from germline, CDR1 is LNHNV and CDR2 is YYDKDF (reference sequence). The V end was cut by 2 bases, the J end by 3 bases, with 13 bases between. The CDR3 bases are TGTGCCACCAGCAGAACTGACGCCAGGGAAGAGACCCAGTACTTC. This gives the protein CATSRTDAREETQYF. The full variable domain, its missing parts supplied by reference TRBV15 and TRBJ2-5, is DAMVIQNPRYQVTQFGKPVTLSCSQTLNHNVMYWYQQKSSQAPKLLFHYYDKDFNNEADTPDNFQSRRPNTSFCFLDIRSPGLGDTAMYLCATSRTDAREETQYFGPGTRLLVL.

The genes are TRBV10-3 and TRBJ1-5; no clear D. Germline V gives CDR1 ENHRY, CDR2 SYGVKD. This CDR3 is built from 14 residues. Between the trimmed V and J ends, which lost 4 bases and 0 bases, there was a span of 7 bases. As DNA, the CDR3 is TGTGCCATCAGTGCAGACCGTAGCAATCAGCCCCAGCATTTT. Protein sequence: CAISADRSNQPQHF.

This chain connects TRBV19 to TRBJ1-2, with TRBD1 matching over 9 bases. With V trimmed by 4 bases and J by 6 bases, 3 bases remained unmatched. The CDR3 is 13 residues long. The germline V gene encodes CDR1 LNHDA and CDR2 SQIVND (reference sequence). CDR3 protein: CASSTRTGDGYTF. The DNA of the CDR3 is TGTGCCAGTAGTACTCGGACAGGGGATGGCTACACCTTC.

The chain couples TRBV3-1 to TRBJ1-3, with unresolved D. This CDR3 comprises 14 residues. Trimming pared 2 bases from V and 9 bases from J, leaving 14 bases between. CDR1 LGHDT and CDR2 YNNKEL come from the germline V gene (reference sequence). CDR3 bases: TGTGCCAGCAGCCAACTATCTCCTTCGGTCACCATATATTTT. Translation: CASSQLSPSVTIYF. Based on the CDR3 plus reference TRBV3-1 and TRBJ1-3, the full variable domain is DTAVSQTPKYLVTQMGNDKSIKCEQNLGHDTMYWYKQDSKKFLKIMFSYNNKELIINETVPNRFSPKSPDKAHLNLHINSLELGDSAVYFCASSQLSPSVTIYFGEGSWLTVV.

This clonotype has at least ten counts. The gene calls are TRBV7-8 and TRBJ1-2; no firm D call. The V end was cut by 5 bases, the J end by 0 bases, with 13 bases between. The CDR3 covers 15 residues. The germline V gene encodes CDR1 SGHVS and CDR2 FQNEAQ. The CDR3 nucleotides read TGTGCCAGCAGCCCCAGTGGAGGAGCTAACTATGGCTACACCTTC. Translated: CASSPSGGANYGYTF.

This clonotype was seen many times. The chain links TRBV10-3 to TRBJ1-2, with D possibly TRBD1 on 5 matching bases. V was pared by 3 bases and J by 5 bases, with 22 bases between. The length of the CDR3 is 17 residues. CDR1 and CDR2 (germline): ENHRY, SYGVKD. The CDR3 reads CAISEGAGQPGDYGYTF. Written as DNA, the CDR3 is TGTGCCATCAGTGAAGGGGCAGGGCAGCCGGGAGATTATGGCTACACCTTC.

There are a few counts of this clonotype. At one end, the junction sequence differs from germline, possibly due to a read error. The J gene is TRBJ1-2, the V gene TRBV2; TRBD1 might be the D (5 bases). Germline CDR1 is SNHLY and CDR2 is FYNNEI. The CDR3 runs to 11 residues. This CDR3 reads CASTLKIHGAF. CDR3 bases: TGTGCCAGCACCCTTAAGATCCATGGGGCTTTC.

This clonotype was found once. The genes are TRBV9 and TRBJ2-7; 10 positions agree with TRBD2. The CDR3 loop spans 18 amino acids. CDR1 SGDLS and CDR2 YYNGEE come from the germline V gene. V lost 3 bases, J lost 1 base, and 13 bases stayed unmatched. CDR3 DNA sequence: TGTGCCAGCAGCGCAAGCGGGAGGGCCGGAGTTGGATCCTACGAGCAGTACTTC. Translation: CASSASGRAGVGSYEQYF.

The V and J genes are TRBV20-1 and TRBJ1-5, with 9 bases aligning to TRBD1. CDR3 length equals 18 residues. The germline V gene encodes CDR1 DFQATT and CDR2 SNEGSKA (reference sequence). After removal of 5 bases from V and 5 bases from J, the junction contained 19 bases not matched to a gene. CDR3 protein: CSAYTRDRVIATDQPQHF. In nucleotides, the CDR3 is TGCAGTGCTTATACCCGGGACAGGGTTATTGCGACGGATCAGCCCCAGCATTTT.

The chain joins TRBV7-2 to TRBJ2-7; 9 bases are a match to TRBD1. The CDR3 consists of 15 residues. The V gene's germline CDR1 is SGHTA and CDR2 FQGNSA. The V segment lost 5 bases and the J segment 3 bases; nucleotides outside the gene matches: 8. The CDR3 loop is CASSPGTGHVYEQYF. The CDR3 DNA is TGTGCCAGCAGCCCCGGGACAGGGCACGTCTACGAGCAGTACTTC.

The V and J genes are TRBV20-1 and TRBJ2-5; 9 positions agree with TRBD2. CDR3 length: 13 amino acids. Losses at the gene ends were 5 bases for V and 10 bases for J; bases not matched to a gene: 11. CDR1 is DFQATT, CDR2 SNEGSKA, per germline (reference sequence). CDR3 DNA: TGCAGTGCTCCACGGGCGGATAGCGGGAGCCAGTACTTC. Amino acid sequence: CSAPRADSGSQYF.

Ten or more counts support this clonotype. The CDR3 DNA reads as TGTGCCAGCAGACTCCGTAGCAATCAGCCCCAGCATTTT. Translated, it gives CASRLRSNQPQHF. The chain carries TRBV6-5 and TRBJ1-5; D uncertain. V was shortened by 6 bases and J by 0 bases, with 6 bases between the two germline ends. The CDR3 consists of 13 residues. Germline V gives CDR1 MNHEY, CDR2 SVGAGI.

Only a few counts were recorded for this clonotype. This chain links TRBV7-9 with TRBJ1-3; D not certain. The CDR3 is 15 residues long. The V gene's germline CDR1 is SEHNR and CDR2 FQNEAQ (reference sequence). The V end was cut by 5 bases, the J end by 0 bases, with 11 bases between. The CDR3: CASSPGPYSGNTIYF. In nucleotides, the CDR3 is TGTGCCAGCAGCCCCGGGCCGTACTCTGGAAACACCATATATTTT.

The V gene is TRBV29-1, the J gene TRBJ1-5; TRBD1 agrees at 7 bases. V dropped 7 bases and J dropped 6; count of bases not matched to a gene: 6. Germline CDR1 SQVTM, CDR2 ANQGSEA. The CDR3 length is 12 residues. The CDR3 bases are TGCAGCGCTCAGGGGGTTGGTCAGCCCCAGCATTTT. Its protein product is CSAQGVGQPQHF.

This clonotype has ten or more counts. V gene TRBV12-3 or TRBV12-4 combines with J gene TRBJ1-6; no firm D call. The CDR3 sequence is 16 residues long. V was clipped by 1 base and J by 7 bases, with 14 bases between them. CDR3 sequence: CASSLGRGRTNSPLHF. DNA of the CDR3: TGTGCCAGCAGTTTAGGCCGAGGACGGACGAATTCACCCCTCCACTTT.

The sample holds many counts of this clonotype. The chain couples TRBV5-8 to TRBJ2-7, with 7 positions matching TRBD1. CDR1 and CDR2 from the germline V gene are SGHTS and YDEGEE. The CDR3 has 14 amino acids. V dropped 5 bases and J dropped 3; count of bases not matched to a gene: 8. CDR3 nucleotide sequence: TGTGCCAGCAGTCCCGACAGGGTTAGCTACGAGCAGTACTTC. Protein product: CASSPDRVSYEQYF.